These 12 T cell receptor beta chains share one sample of origin, sequenced in a study of blood T cell repertoires in COVID-19. Here immunoSEQ multiplex PCR was the method, and the copy in TCRdb shows in-frame clones only, minus some. The sample lists fewer than 400,000 clones; 85% were seen once. Sequences were obtained from PBMCs or T cells enriched from blood (not recorded which). The source is a woman aged 30 to 39 who had been exposed to COVID-19.

The chain joins TRBV4-2 to TRBJ1-1, with D possibly being TRBD1 (6 bases). The CDR3 consists of 15 residues. V lost 0 bases to trimming and J lost 5 bases, with 13 bases between them. Germline loops: CDR1 LGHNA, CDR2 YNFKEQ. The CDR3 coding sequence is TGTGCCAGCAGCCAAGAAGCCAGGGGAGGGACTGAAGCTTTCTTT. This encodes CASSQEARGGTEAFF.

V and J are TRBV19 and TRBJ2-5; TRBD1 is a possible D gene (6 bases). The V gene's germline CDR1 is LNHDA and CDR2 SQIVND (reference sequence). Trimming took 5 bases from V and 5 from J, leaving 12 bases between them. The CDR3 is made up of 13 amino acids. Here the CDR3 DNA reads TGTGCCAGTAGTGGTCAGGGGTGGGAGACCCAGTACTTC. Amino acids: CASSGQGWETQYF.

The V gene is TRBV7-2, the J gene TRBJ2-7, with D hard to call. The CDR3 sequence is 12 residues long. Looked up from germline, CDR1 is SGHTA and CDR2 is FQGNSA. Trimming took 2 bases from V and 3 from J, leaving 5 bases between them. The chain's CDR3 is CASSLSNYEQYF. The DNA of the CDR3 is TGTGCCAGCAGCTTAAGCAACTACGAGCAGTACTTC. Based on the CDR3 plus reference TRBV7-2 and TRBJ2-7, the full variable domain is GAGVSQSPSNKVTEKGKDVELRCDPISGHTALYWYRQSLGQGLEFLIYFQGNSAPDKSGLPSDRFSAERTGGSVSTLTIQRTQQEDSAVYLCASSLSNYEQYFGPGTRLTVT.

V and J are TRBV3-1 (or the pseudogene TRBV3-2) and TRBJ2-7; D possibly corresponds to TRBD2 (7 bases). The V gene's germline CDR1 is LGHDT and CDR2 YNNKEL (reference sequence). V was pared by 3 bases and J by 5 bases, with 11 bases between. This CDR3 contains 13 residues. CDR3: CASSHGGLDEQYF. The DNA of the CDR3 is TGTGCCAGCAGCCACGGGGGGCTGGACGAGCAGTACTTC.

This rearrangement joins TRBV28 to TRBJ1-2, with 10 bases matching TRBD1. The junction had 8 bases not matched to a gene; V was cut back by 7 bases and J by 6 bases. The CDR3 runs 14 residues. Germline assignment: CDR1 MDHEN and CDR2 SYDVKM. The CDR3 nucleotides read TGTGCCAGCATCAAGACAGGGGGCGCTCATGGCTACACCTTC. Translating it yields CASIKTGGAHGYTF.

This clone was recorded only once. The chain recombines TRBV10-3 with TRBJ1-3; D is undetermined. V was trimmed by 2 bases and J by 0 bases, leaving 11 bases between them. Germline CDR1 ENHRY, CDR2 SYGVKD. CDR3 length: 16 amino acids. The CDR3 DNA is TGTGCCATCAGTGAGGTCACGAGCTCCTCTGGAAACACCATATATTTT. This translates into CAISEVTSSSGNTIYF.

The V call is TRBV3-1 (or the pseudogene TRBV3-2), the J call TRBJ1-1; D is ambiguous. Trimming cost V 6 bases and J 2 bases, with 4 bases left between them. Germline CDR1 and CDR2: LGHDT and YNNKEL (reference sequence). This CDR3 region has 11 residues. The CDR3 is CASSINTEAFF. Here the CDR3 DNA reads TGTGCCAGCAGTATCAACACTGAAGCTTTCTTT.

V gene TRBV6-5 combines with J gene TRBJ1-2; D is unresolved. The germline CDR1 and CDR2 sequences are MNHEY and SVGAGI. V lost 9 bases and J 3 bases, leaving 14 bases between the germline ends. This CDR3 has 13 amino acids. CDR3 coding DNA: TGTGCCAGTAGCCTAGGCGGGGACTATGGCTACACCTTC. Encoded protein: CASSLGGDYGYTF.

This chain joins TRBV10-1 and TRBJ2-1, with 7 bases matching TRBD2. Germline CDR1 is WNHNN and CDR2 is SYGVQD (reference sequence). J was trimmed by 0 bases and V by 0 bases; bases with no gene match: 8. The CDR3 contains 18 residues. CDR3 sequence (DNA): TGCGCCAGCAGTGAGTCGGGCGGGAGTTCCTGCTCCTACAATGAGCAGTTCTTC. Amino acid sequence: CASSESGGSSCSYNEQFF.

The genes are TRBV28 and TRBJ2-1; 8 nucleotides agree with TRBD2. The junction had 13 bases not matched to a gene; V was cut back by 6 bases and J by 6 bases. Germline CDR1 reads MDHEN; CDR2 reads SYDVKM. This CDR3 is built from 16 residues. CDR3 amino acids: CASSSTGLGRINEQFF. DNA for the CDR3: TGTGCCAGCAGCTCAACGGGACTAGGTAGAATCAATGAGCAGTTCTTC.

The genes are TRBV6-1 and TRBJ2-5; a weak D match, TRBD2 (6 bases). Trimming cost V 2 bases and J 4 bases, with 8 bases left between them. Germline V gene lookup returns CDR1 MNHNS and CDR2 SASEGT. This CDR3 is built from 13 residues. The CDR3 reads CASSESRGETQYF. The CDR3 nucleotides read TGTGCCAGCAGTGAATCGCGGGGAGAGACCCAGTACTTC.

The chain is built from TRBV6-5 and TRBJ2-7; 10 nucleotides line up with TRBD2. CDR3 length: 13 amino acids. V lost 8 bases to trimming and J lost 2 bases; unmatched junction nucleotides: 3. CDR1 and CDR2 from the germline V gene are MNHEY and SVGAGI. CDR3 sequence reads: CASRTSGAYEQYF. The CDR3 DNA reads as TGTGCCAGCCGGACTAGCGGTGCCTACGAGCAGTACTTC.